The 14 T cell receptor beta chains below come from one sample, sequenced in a study of human T cells and chemical hapten exposure. Time point in this sample: patch test 1, 2 weeks after DPC sensitization. The treatment here: therapeutic diphenylcyclopropenone sensitization with weekly scalp DPC. TCRdb passed the RACE reads through MiXCR, listing each CDR3 protein once. This sample has around 110,000 distinct CDR3 sequences, with 12% found just once. Here the sequenced sample was whole blood, taken in connection with sensitization to the hapten diphenylcyclopropenone (DPC). Receptors were obtained from a woman aged 45-65 years with alopecia areata. Some clones in this sample may be carry-over from other donors' samples.

In its sample, this clonotype was seen many times. This chain joins TRBV18 and TRBJ1-1; tentative D call: TRBD1 (6 bases). This CDR3 is 14 amino acids long. V lost 5 bases to trimming and J lost 0 bases, with 10 bases between them. CDR1 is KGHSH and CDR2 is LQKENI in the germline V gene. The CDR3 loop is CASSTTGMNTEAFF. CDR3 nucleotides: TGTGCCAGCTCAACGACAGGTATGAACACTGAAGCTTTCTTT.

This clonotype was seen at least ten times. The chain uses TRBV29-1 and TRBJ2-1; 7 bases match TRBD1. This CDR3 contains 13 residues. V was clipped by 2 bases and J by 5 bases; unmatched bases: 3. Germline V gene lookup returns CDR1 SQVTM and CDR2 ANQGSEA. CDR3 amino acids: CSVERDSNNEQFF. As DNA, the CDR3 is TGCAGCGTTGAAAGGGACAGTAACAATGAGCAGTTCTTC.

This clonotype has ten or more counts. In nucleotides, the CDR3 is TGTGCAGCCCAACTTTCGGGACGGAATAATTCACCCCTCCACTTT. It encodes CAAQLSGRNNSPLHF. The rearrangement uses TRBV12-2 and TRBJ1-6; TRBD1, as called in the table, went unchecked against the DNA. TRBV12-2 is a listed pseudogene. This CDR3 is built from 15 residues.

In this sample, this clonotype turned up a few times. The chain's CDR3 is CASSYHPVTAATNEKLFF. The CDR3 DNA is TGTGCCAGCTCATACCACCCGGTTACAGCCGCTACTAATGAAAAACTGTTTTTT. The rearrangement uses TRBV18 and TRBJ1-4; D remains ambiguous. The CDR3 extends over 18 amino acids. Trimming removed 5 bases from V and 2 bases from J, with 21 bases in between. Germline CDR1 is KGHSH and CDR2 is LQKENI. Full variable domain (missing parts from reference TRBV18 and TRBJ1-4): NAGVMQNPRHLVRRRGQEARLRCSPMKGHSHVYWYRQLPEEGLKFMVYLQKENIIDESGMPKERFSAEFPKEGPSILRIQQVVRGDSAAYFCASSYHPVTAATNEKLFFGSGTQLSVL.

The chain uses TRBV7-9 and TRBJ2-5; the match to TRBD1 covers 8 bases. This CDR3 is 14 amino acids long. The junction had 11 bases not matched to a gene; V was cut back by 10 bases and J by 4 bases. CDR1 SEHNR and CDR2 FQNEAQ come from the germline V gene (reference sequence). This CDR3 reads CATRWAGGVETQYF. Written as DNA, the CDR3 is TGTGCCACCAGGTGGGCAGGGGGCGTAGAGACCCAGTACTTC.

The chain employs TRBV5-1 and TRBJ2-2; D might be TRBD1 (6 bases). CDR1 and CDR2 (germline): SGHRS, YFSETQ. V was clipped by 3 bases and J by 5 bases, with 8 bases between them. The CDR3 totals 13 residues. CDR3 region: CASSWGTTGELFF. The CDR3 nucleotides are TGCGCCAGCAGCTGGGGGACAACCGGGGAGCTGTTTTTT.

The sample holds a few counts of this clonotype. The rearrangement uses TRBV24-1 and TRBJ2-7; TRBD1 agrees at 10 bases. Germline V gives CDR1 KGHDR, CDR2 SFDVKD. The CDR3 has 14 residues. Trimming took 3 bases from V and 4 from J; bases not matched to a gene: 2. The CDR3 DNA reads TGTGCCACCAGTGATCCGGGACAGGGGTACGAGCAGTACTTC. Translating gives CATSDPGQGYEQYF.

In its sample, this clonotype was seen a few times. V and J are TRBV7-2 and TRBJ2-5; TRBD2 matches at 10 bases. Germline trimming cut 1 base from V and 0 bases from J; bases unmatched to any gene: 5. Germline V CDR1 and CDR2: SGHTA, FQGNSA. The CDR3 contains 17 residues. Written as DNA, the CDR3 is TGTGCCAGCAGCTTAGACCTAGCGGGGGCCCACCAAGAGACCCAGTACTTC. Amino acids: CASSLDLAGAHQETQYF.

The V call is TRBV29-1, the J call TRBJ1-1, with D unclear. Trimming took 5 bases from V and 0 from J, leaving 4 bases between them. This CDR3 spans 11 amino acids. The germline V gene encodes CDR1 SQVTM and CDR2 ANQGSEA. CDR3 coding DNA: TGCAGCGTTCATATGAACACTGAAGCTTTCTTT. Translated, it gives CSVHMNTEAFF.

This chain connects TRBV28 to TRBJ2-6; 8 bases agree with TRBD1. From germline, CDR1 is MDHEN and CDR2 SYDVKM. The CDR3 sequence is 16 residues long. J was trimmed by 0 bases and V by 10 bases; bases with no gene match: 8. The CDR3 sequence is CATRTGLVSGANVLTF. In DNA form, the CDR3 reads TGTGCCACCCGGACAGGGCTGGTCTCTGGGGCCAACGTCCTGACTTTC.

In this sample, this clonotype turned up a few times. The chain has TRBV12-3 or TRBV12-4 and TRBJ1-1; D unclear. The length of the CDR3 is 13 residues. The V gene lost 3 bases and the J gene lost 1 base, with 6 bases spanning the gap. CDR3 protein: CASSFSANTEAFF. CDR3 DNA sequence: TGTGCCAGCAGTTTCTCAGCGAACACTGAAGCTTTCTTT.

This clonotype came up many times. The chain carries TRBV20-1 and TRBJ2-6, with D unresolved. From germline, CDR1 is DFQATT and CDR2 SNEGSKA (reference sequence). This CDR3 is 17 amino acids long. V was clipped by 6 bases and J by 0 bases, with 18 bases between them. In DNA form, the CDR3 reads TGCAGTGCCCTGACACTGGGATCGCTCTCTGGGGCCAACGTCCTGACTTTC. Encoded protein: CSALTLGSLSGANVLTF.

This clonotype was found many times. The rearrangement links TRBV28 to TRBJ2-5; weak D call: TRBD2 (5 bases). V lost 2 bases, J lost 5 bases, and 24 bases lay in between. The CDR3 totals 18 residues. CDR1 MDHEN and CDR2 SYDVKM come from the germline V gene. DNA of the CDR3: TGTGCCAGCAGTTTAGTTGCTAGCTCTGCCTCCCGGAGGGAGACCCAGTACTTC. It codes for CASSLVASSASRRETQYF.

This clonotype has more than one count but fewer than ten. This chain connects TRBV7-2 to TRBJ2-3; TRBD1 matches at 8 bases. This CDR3 has 15 residues. The J segment lost 3 bases and the V segment lost 4 bases, leaving 6 bases of the junction unmatched. CDR1 SGHTA and CDR2 FQGNSA come from the germline V gene. The CDR3 DNA is TGTGCCAGCAGCTCGGACAGGGCAAGGACAGATACGCAGTATTTT. It specifies CASSSDRARTDTQYF.